Listed below are T cell receptor beta chains from one sample, sequenced in a study of neurological immune-mediated disorders. TCRdb re-called the 5' RACE reads with MiXCR, one entry per CDR3 protein. The sample gives tens of thousands of distinct CDR3 sequences, roughly 2.5% of which show up once; roughly 2.3% is in the top ten. Specimen: PBMCs. The receptors shown here come from a man between 50 and 59 years old with multiple sclerosis. Each CDR3 is given with its conserved first and last residue. A D gene is named only where the DNA matches it firmly. Clone size appears in some rows only: once, few, many, or a class for an expanded clone.

j_gene: TRBJ2-2; abundance: many; v_gene: TRBV5-5; d_gene: -; CDR3aa: CASSLTLPNTGELFF; CDR3nt: TGTGCCAGCAGCTTGACGCTCCCGAACACCGGGGAGCTGTTTTTT
j_gene: TRBJ2-5; abundance: many; v_gene: TRBV4-3; d_gene: TRBD2; CDR3aa: CASSQDSGTIQETQYF; CDR3nt: TGCGCCAGCAGCCAAGACTCCGGGACTATCCAAGAGACCCAGTACTTC
j_gene: TRBJ2-5; abundance: many; v_gene: TRBV2; d_gene: TRBD2; CDR3aa: CASSERIAGGEETQYF; CDR3nt: TGTGCCAGCAGTGAAAGGATAGCGGGGGGGGAAGAGACCCAGTACTTC
j_gene: TRBJ2-7; abundance: many; v_gene: TRBV5-1; d_gene: TRBD1; CDR3aa: CASSLVPGQGVYEQYF; CDR3nt: TGCGCCAGCAGCTTGGTGCCGGGACAGGGGGTCTACGAGCAGTACTTC
j_gene: TRBJ1-1; abundance: many; v_gene: TRBV20-1; d_gene: -; CDR3aa: CSARVTRLDTEAFF; CDR3nt: TGCAGTGCTAGAGTGACTAGGTTGGACACTGAAGCTTTCTTT
j_gene: TRBJ1-1; abundance: many; v_gene: TRBV12-3/TRBV12-4; d_gene: TRBD1; CDR3aa: CASSTTGGGTEAFF; CDR3nt: TGTGCCAGCAGTACCACAGGGGGTGGCACTGAAGCTTTCTTT
j_gene: TRBJ1-1; abundance: many; v_gene: TRBV5-1; d_gene: TRBD1; CDR3aa: CASSLGTGGRTEAFF; CDR3nt: TGCGCCAGCAGCCTGGGGACAGGGGGCAGGACTGAAGCTTTCTTT
j_gene: TRBJ2-3; abundance: medium-sized; v_gene: TRBV6-4; d_gene: TRBD2; CDR3aa: CASSDSAGGPDTQYF; CDR3nt: TGTGCCAGCAGTGACTCCGCGGGGGGGCCAGATACGCAGTATTTT
j_gene: TRBJ1-2; abundance: many; v_gene: TRBV2; d_gene: -; CDR3aa: CASSGFGLSLFYGYTF; CDR3nt: TGTGCCAGCAGTGGGTTCGGCCTGTCCCTATTCTATGGCTACACCTTC
j_gene: TRBJ2-1; abundance: many; v_gene: TRBV18; d_gene: TRBD2; CDR3aa: CASSHRRAGTHNEQFF; CDR3nt: TGTGCCAGCTCACATCGGAGAGCGGGGACTCACAATGAGCAGTTCTTC
j_gene: TRBJ1-6; abundance: few; v_gene: TRBV7-2; d_gene: TRBD1; CDR3aa: CASSLDAGQGGDSPLHF; CDR3nt: TGTGCCAGCAGCTTAGACGCCGGACAGGGCGGTGATTCACCCCTCCACTTT
j_gene: TRBJ1-4; abundance: many; v_gene: TRBV9; d_gene: -; CDR3aa: CASSVVPDGGKLFF; CDR3nt: TGTGCCAGCAGCGTAGTTCCGGACGGGGGAAAACTGTTTTTT
j_gene: TRBJ1-5; abundance: many; v_gene: TRBV28; d_gene: -; CDR3aa: CASSRALENQPQHF; CDR3nt: TGTGCCAGCAGCCGGGCCCTAGAGAATCAGCCCCAGCATTTT
j_gene: TRBJ2-3; abundance: many; v_gene: TRBV6-5; d_gene: -; CDR3aa: CASKGGWGTDTQYF; CDR3nt: TGTGCCAGCAAGGGGGGCTGGGGAACAGATACGCAGTATTTT
j_gene: TRBJ2-1; abundance: many; v_gene: TRBV7-7; d_gene: TRBD1; CDR3aa: CASSSDRAGEQFF; CDR3nt: TGTGCCAGCAGCTCGGACAGGGCCGGGGAGCAGTTCTTC
j_gene: TRBJ1-1; abundance: many; v_gene: TRBV7-2; d_gene: TRBD1; CDR3aa: CASSPRTGSEAFF; CDR3nt: TGTGCCAGCAGCCCCCGGACAGGCTCCGAAGCTTTCTTT
j_gene: TRBJ2-2; abundance: many; v_gene: TRBV20-1; d_gene: TRBD1; CDR3aa: CSARDPGQGGTGELFF; CDR3nt: TGCAGTGCTAGAGACCCGGGACAGGGTGGTACCGGGGAGCTGTTTTTT
j_gene: TRBJ2-3; abundance: many; v_gene: TRBV14; d_gene: TRBD2; CDR3aa: CASSQEDSGGLFTQYF; CDR3nt: TGTGCCAGCAGCCAAGAGGATAGCGGGGGACTATTTACGCAGTATTTT
j_gene: TRBJ1-2; abundance: many; v_gene: TRBV10-3; d_gene: -; CDR3aa: CAISETGSGYTF; CDR3nt: TGTGCCATCAGTGAGACAGGGAGTGGCTACACCTTC
j_gene: TRBJ1-1; abundance: many; v_gene: TRBV28; d_gene: -; CDR3aa: CASSPPPGGGSTEAFF; CDR3nt: TGTGCCAGCAGTCCGCCCCCCGGGGGGGGGTCCACTGAAGCTTTCTTT
j_gene: TRBJ1-2; abundance: -; v_gene: TRBV12-3/TRBV12-4; d_gene: -; CDR3aa: CASTRERGYGYTF; CDR3nt: TGTGCCAGCACCCGGGAAAGAGGATATGGCTACACCTTC
j_gene: TRBJ2-7; abundance: many; v_gene: TRBV25-1; d_gene: TRBD1; CDR3aa: CASSNRGPYEQYF; CDR3nt: TGTGCCAGCAGCAACAGGGGTCCCTACGAGCAGTACTTC
j_gene: TRBJ1-2; abundance: many; v_gene: TRBV25-1; d_gene: -; CDR3aa: CASSRGNPIYGYTF; CDR3nt: TGTGCCAGCAGTCGGGGGAACCCAATCTATGGCTACACCTTC
j_gene: TRBJ2-5; abundance: -; v_gene: TRBV20-1; d_gene: -; CDR3aa: CSATPREDRQTQYF; CDR3nt: TGCAGTGCTACCCCTCGGGAAGACAGGCAGACCCAGTACTTC
j_gene: TRBJ1-5; abundance: many; v_gene: TRBV23-1; d_gene: TRBD1; CDR3aa: CASSRSDRAHQPQHF; CDR3nt: TGCGCCAGCAGTCGATCTGACAGGGCACATCAGCCCCAGCATTTT
j_gene: TRBJ1-2; abundance: many; v_gene: TRBV7-2; d_gene: -; CDR3aa: CASSPQGQGDYGYTF; CDR3nt: TGTGCCAGCAGCCCCCAGGGGCAGGGTGACTATGGCTACACCTTC
j_gene: TRBJ2-2; abundance: -; v_gene: TRBV6-1; d_gene: TRBD2; CDR3aa: CASRPSGGAAGELFF; CDR3nt: TGTGCCAGCAGACCTAGCGGGGGGGCCGCCGGGGAGCTGTTTTTT
j_gene: TRBJ2-1; abundance: many; v_gene: TRBV20-1; d_gene: TRBD1; CDR3aa: CSARKLGQGMDEQFF; CDR3nt: TGCAGTGCTAGAAAGTTAGGACAGGGGATGGATGAGCAGTTCTTC
j_gene: TRBJ2-5; abundance: many; v_gene: TRBV20-1; d_gene: -; CDR3aa: CSAREASPQTQYF; CDR3nt: TGCAGTGCTAGAGAGGCTAGCCCCCAAACCCAGTACTTC
j_gene: TRBJ1-6; abundance: many; v_gene: TRBV12-3/TRBV12-4; d_gene: -; CDR3aa: CASSPGALWNSPLHF; CDR3nt: TGTGCCAGCAGTCCGGGGGCTTTGTGGAATTCACCCCTCCACTTT
j_gene: TRBJ2-3; abundance: many; v_gene: TRBV7-8; d_gene: TRBD2; CDR3aa: CASSLRGGSGTDTQYF; CDR3nt: TGTGCCAGCAGCTTAAGGGGTGGTAGCGGGACAGATACGCAGTATTTT
j_gene: TRBJ2-7; abundance: many; v_gene: TRBV5-1; d_gene: -; CDR3aa: CASSFTGRDSYEQYF; CDR3nt: TGCGCCAGCAGCTTTACCGGCAGGGACTCCTACGAGCAGTACTTC
j_gene: TRBJ1-5; abundance: many; v_gene: TRBV20-1; d_gene: -; CDR3aa: CSAMTGLSNQPQHF; CDR3nt: TGCAGTGCCATGACGGGCCTTAGCAATCAGCCCCAGCATTTT
j_gene: TRBJ2-1; abundance: many; v_gene: TRBV7-2; d_gene: -; CDR3aa: CASSWKDRGAYNEQFF; CDR3nt: TGTGCCAGCAGCTGGAAGGATCGGGGGGCGTACAATGAGCAGTTCTTC
j_gene: TRBJ2-3; abundance: many; v_gene: TRBV5-1; d_gene: -; CDR3aa: CASSEADTQYF; CDR3nt: TGCGCCAGCAGTGAGGCAGATACGCAGTATTTT
j_gene: TRBJ2-3; abundance: many; v_gene: TRBV20-1; d_gene: TRBD2; CDR3aa: CSAREAGGTTDTQYF; CDR3nt: TGCAGTGCTAGAGAGGCGGGGGGCACCACAGATACGCAGTATTTT
j_gene: TRBJ2-1; abundance: medium-sized; v_gene: TRBV20-1; d_gene: -; CDR3aa: CSAISRTDSYNEQFF; CDR3nt: TGCAGTGCTATCTCGCGGACAGACTCCTACAATGAGCAGTTCTTC
j_gene: TRBJ2-7; abundance: many; v_gene: TRBV29-1; d_gene: -; CDR3aa: CSASPQGSSYEQYF; CDR3nt: TGCAGCGCCTCCCCCCAGGGATCTTCCTACGAGCAGTACTTC
j_gene: TRBJ2-5; abundance: many; v_gene: TRBV6-5; d_gene: -; CDR3aa: CASSYSGDQETQYF; CDR3nt: TGTGCCAGCAGTTACTCTGGAGACCAAGAGACCCAGTACTTC
j_gene: TRBJ2-3; abundance: many; v_gene: TRBV6-6; d_gene: -; CDR3aa: CASSYGASGQTSTDTQYF; CDR3nt: TGTGCCAGCAGTTACGGAGCCTCAGGACAGACTAGCACAGATACGCAGTATTTT
j_gene: TRBJ2-5; abundance: many; v_gene: TRBV10-1; d_gene: -; CDR3aa: CASSWTVQETQYF; CDR3nt: TGCGCCAGCAGCTGGACTGTCCAAGAGACCCAGTACTTC
j_gene: TRBJ2-7; abundance: many; v_gene: TRBV27; d_gene: -; CDR3aa: CASSPRRGRSYEQYF; CDR3nt: TGTGCCAGCAGTCCACGAAGGGGACGGTCCTACGAGCAGTACTTC
j_gene: TRBJ1-1; abundance: many; v_gene: TRBV7-6; d_gene: -; CDR3aa: CASSLAPTGRETEAFF; CDR3nt: TGTGCCAGCAGCTTAGCGCCTACGGGCAGGGAAACTGAAGCTTTCTTT
j_gene: TRBJ1-5; abundance: many; v_gene: TRBV4-1; d_gene: -; CDR3aa: CASSQAITRQVNQPQHF; CDR3nt: TGCGCCAGCAGCCAAGCTATAACTCGCCAGGTCAATCAGCCCCAGCATTTT
j_gene: TRBJ2-2; abundance: many; v_gene: TRBV5-1; d_gene: -; CDR3aa: CASTPGTANTGELFF; CDR3nt: TGCGCCAGCACCCCCGGGACTGCGAACACCGGGGAGCTGTTTTTT
j_gene: TRBJ2-7; abundance: many; v_gene: TRBV20-1; d_gene: -; CDR3aa: CSARGETYEQYF; CDR3nt: TGCAGTGCTAGGGGGGAGACCTACGAGCAGTACTTC
j_gene: TRBJ2-2; abundance: many; v_gene: TRBV7-9; d_gene: TRBD2; CDR3aa: CASSRGGLTGELFF; CDR3nt: TGTGCCAGCTCCCGGGGGGGTCTGACCGGGGAGCTGTTTTTT
j_gene: TRBJ2-7; abundance: many; v_gene: TRBV29-1; d_gene: -; CDR3aa: CSARATYEQYF; CDR3nt: TGCAGCGCCCGGGCCACCTACGAGCAGTACTTC
j_gene: TRBJ2-7; abundance: many; v_gene: TRBV10-3; d_gene: TRBD2; CDR3aa: CAIGGSYEQYF; CDR3nt: TGTGCCATCGGCGGGAGTTACGAGCAGTACTTC
j_gene: TRBJ1-2; abundance: many; v_gene: TRBV5-5; d_gene: -; CDR3aa: CASSDQVDYGYTF; CDR3nt: TGTGCCAGCAGCGACCAGGTTGACTATGGCTACACCTTC
j_gene: TRBJ2-1; abundance: many; v_gene: TRBV20-1; d_gene: -; CDR3aa: CSARDRDSHNEQFF; CDR3nt: TGCAGTGCTAGAGACCGGGACTCTCACAATGAGCAGTTCTTC
j_gene: TRBJ1-5; abundance: -; v_gene: TRBV7-6; d_gene: -; CDR3aa: CASSLAMDQPQNF; CDR3nt: TGTGCCAGCAGCTTAGCCATGGATCAGCCCCAGAATTTT
j_gene: TRBJ2-3; abundance: many; v_gene: TRBV18; d_gene: -; CDR3aa: CASSPLDQGDTQYF; CDR3nt: TGTGCCAGCTCCCCACTCGACCAGGGAGATACGCAGTATTTT
j_gene: TRBJ2-1; abundance: many; v_gene: TRBV2; d_gene: -; CDR3aa: CASIRDSGGNEQFF; CDR3nt: TGTGCCAGCATCCGGGACTCGGGCGGGAATGAGCAGTTCTTC
j_gene: TRBJ2-2; abundance: many; v_gene: TRBV20-1; d_gene: -; CDR3aa: CSAAQGSNTGELFF; CDR3nt: TGCAGTGCGGCGCAGGGATCGAACACCGGGGAGCTGTTTTTT
j_gene: TRBJ2-7; abundance: many; v_gene: TRBV10-3; d_gene: TRBD1; CDR3aa: CAISKSMTGGSSYEQYF; CDR3nt: TGTGCCATCAGTAAATCCATGACAGGGGGGAGCTCCTACGAGCAGTACTTC
j_gene: TRBJ1-3; abundance: -; v_gene: TRBV12-3/TRBV12-4; d_gene: -; CDR3aa: CASRGDGHSGNTIYF; CDR3nt: TGTGCCAGCAGAGGGGACGGCCACTCTGGAAACACCATATATTTT
j_gene: TRBJ1-1; abundance: many; v_gene: TRBV5-1; d_gene: -; CDR3aa: CASSLGGGASVREAFF; CDR3nt: TGCGCCAGCAGCTTGGGAGGGGGTGCATCAGTAAGGGAAGCTTTCTTT
j_gene: TRBJ1-1; abundance: few; v_gene: TRBV20-1; d_gene: -; CDR3aa: CSASDRGAEAFF; CDR3nt: TGCAGTGCTAGTGATAGGGGGGCTGAAGCTTTCTTT
j_gene: TRBJ2-6; abundance: many; v_gene: TRBV11-2; d_gene: -; CDR3aa: CASSLEGSSGANVLTF; CDR3nt: TGTGCCAGCAGCTTAGAAGGCAGCTCTGGGGCCAACGTCCTGACTTTC